Following are 30 T cell receptor beta chains from one sample sequenced in a study of neurological immune-mediated disorders. TCRdb re-called the 5' RACE reads with MiXCR, one entry per CDR3 protein. The table includes tens of thousands of distinct CDR3 sequences, around 4.6% detected once. The sequenced sample was PBMCs. These receptors were collected from a woman aged 30 to 39 with multiple sclerosis.

At least ten counts were recorded for this clonotype. V is TRBV20-1 and J is TRBJ1-1; 7 bases match TRBD1. Germline V gives CDR1 DFQATT, CDR2 SNEGSKA (reference sequence). V gave up 1 base and J gave up 8 bases; unmatched junction bases: 7. The CDR3 is 13 residues long. As DNA, the CDR3 is TGCAGTGCTAGAGGGCAGGGGGATGTCGAAGCTTTCTTT. This sequence encodes CSARGQGDVEAFF.

In this sample, this clonotype turned up many times. As DNA, the CDR3 is TGTGCCACCAGTGAGGCAGGGACGATCGGGGAGACCCAGTACTTC. This gives the protein CATSEAGTIGETQYF. The chain uses TRBV24-1 and TRBJ2-5; D is tentatively TRBD1 or TRBD2 (5 bases each). The length of the CDR3 is 15 residues. V lost 4 bases and J 5 bases, leaving 16 bases between the germline ends. The V gene's germline CDR1 is KGHDR and CDR2 SFDVKD.

Details on this clonotype: One junction end does not reproduce the germline sequence, and a read error may be involved. This sequence joins TRBV5-6 and TRBJ2-2, with D unclear. The CDR3 has 12 residues. Germline values: CDR1 SGHDT, CDR2 YYEEEE. This chain's CDR3 is CASSRNAGELFF. The CDR3 DNA follows: TGTGCCAGCAGCCGGAACGCCGGGGAGCTGTTTTTT.

This clonotype was observed many times. The chain carries TRBV20-1 and TRBJ2-2, with 9 bases matching TRBD2. The junction had 13 bases not matched to a gene; V was cut back by 6 bases and J by 5 bases. The CDR3 is made up of 16 amino acids. The germline V gene has CDR1 DFQATT and CDR2 SNEGSKA (reference sequence). CDR3 DNA sequence: TGCAGTGCCCCCTCGGGGGGTAGCGGGAGTACCGGGGAGCTGTTTTTT. It yields the protein CSAPSGGSGSTGELFF.

This clonotype was picked up many times. The chain recombines TRBV12-3 or TRBV12-4 with TRBJ1-3; no clear D. Trimming removed 6 bases from V and 0 bases from J, with 6 bases in between. The CDR3 is 13 residues long. CDR3 DNA sequence: TGTGCCAGCAGCCTGAGCTCTGGAAACACCATATATTTT. It codes for CASSLSSGNTIYF.

V is TRBV11-2 and J is TRBJ2-1; possible D gene TRBD2, 6 bases. Trimming removed 4 bases at V and 6 bases at J, with 16 bases between. Germline V gene lookup returns CDR1 SGHAT and CDR2 FQNNGV. CDR3 size: 15 residues. CDR3 sequence: CASSSDPETSNEQFF. The CDR3 DNA reads TGTGCCAGCAGCTCCGACCCCGAGACTAGCAATGAGCAGTTCTTC.

This clonotype showed up many times. The V gene is TRBV5-5, the J gene TRBJ1-2, with D perhaps matching TRBD1 (5 bases). This CDR3 is 17 amino acids long. V gave up 0 bases and J gave up 3 bases, with 18 bases separating them. Germline CDR1 and CDR2: SGHKS and YYEKEE (reference sequence). This CDR3 reads CASSLDDFWGNHYGYTF. The DNA for the CDR3 is TGTGCCAGCAGCTTGGACGACTTCTGGGGGAACCACTATGGCTACACCTTC.

This clonotype showed up many times. The rearrangement joins TRBV20-1 to TRBJ1-1; D remains unclear. The CDR3 runs to 14 residues. From germline, CDR1 is DFQATT and CDR2 SNEGSKA (reference sequence). V lost 2 bases, J lost 1 base, and 11 bases lay in between. The CDR3 region has the DNA TGCAGTGCTAGATCGGGAGCCTCGAACACTGAAGCTTTCTTT. Translation gives CSARSGASNTEAFF.

The sample holds a few counts of this clonotype. The chain has TRBV4-1 and TRBJ1-2, with 9 bases fitting TRBD1. The length of the CDR3 is 17 residues. With 1 base clipped from V and 2 bases from J, the junction kept 8 bases outside the gene matches. Germline V gene lookup returns CDR1 MGHRA and CDR2 YSYEKL. The CDR3 bases are TGCGCCAGCAGCCAAGGGCCAACCGGGACAGGGAACTATGGCTACACCTTC. Its protein is CASSQGPTGTGNYGYTF.

This clonotype was observed at least ten times. Here the CDR3 DNA reads TGTGCCAGCAGTTTATCTCCAGTCGGTGAGCAGTTCTTC. Translation gives CASSLSPVGEQFF. J is TRBJ2-1 and V is TRBV12-3 or TRBV12-4; no clear D gene. Trimming stripped 2 bases from V and 9 bases from J, with 11 bases between. CDR3 length: 13 amino acids.

In its sample, this clonotype was seen many times. The chain links TRBV20-1 to TRBJ2-1, with 8 bases that match TRBD2. Germline V gene sequence: CDR1 DFQATT, CDR2 SNEGSKA (reference sequence). This CDR3 is 14 amino acids long. J gave up 1 base and V 5 bases, and 4 bases lay outside the gene matches. CDR3 DNA: TGCAGTGCTTCCGGGAGGGCTTCCTACAATGAGCAGTTCTTC. Amino acids: CSASGRASYNEQFF.

The V and J genes are TRBV7-2 and TRBJ2-1; D gene unclear. Germline CDR1 and CDR2: SGHTA and FQGNSA. V shed 2 bases and J shed 4 bases, with 6 bases lying between them. The CDR3 has 13 residues. CDR3 residues: CASSLNPYNEQFF. Written as DNA, the CDR3 is TGTGCCAGCAGCTTAAATCCTTACAATGAGCAGTTCTTC.

This clonotype was picked up many times. J is TRBJ2-3 and V is TRBV20-1, with 8 nucleotides matching TRBD2. The CDR3 has 22 residues. Germline V CDR1 and CDR2: DFQATT, SNEGSKA (reference sequence). V gave up 1 base and J gave up 4 bases; unmatched junction bases: 28. Here the CDR3 reads CSARASSPTSGSYGNTADTQYF. In DNA form, the CDR3 reads TGCAGTGCTAGAGCAAGTTCCCCCACGAGCGGGAGTTATGGGAACACGGCAGATACGCAGTATTTT.

This clonotype was seen at least ten times. V usage is TRBV9 and J usage is TRBJ2-2, with TRBD1 as a possible D gene (6 bases). Germline loops: CDR1 SGDLS, CDR2 YYNGEE. The CDR3 extends over 14 amino acids. Trimming cost V 4 bases and J 7 bases, with 14 bases left between them. The CDR3: CASSPRSRGGELFF. In DNA form, the CDR3 reads TGTGCCAGCAGCCCACGCTCCAGGGGCGGGGAGCTGTTTTTT.

The gene calls are TRBV6-2 or TRBV6-3 and TRBJ1-2; no reliable D call. This CDR3 has 13 amino acids. The V gene lost 6 bases and the J gene lost 5 bases, with 13 bases spanning the gap. Germline assignment: CDR1 MNHEY and CDR2 SVGEGT. The CDR3 reads CASRAPLEYGYTF. CDR3 DNA: TGTGCCAGCAGAGCTCCTTTGGAATATGGCTACACCTTC.

In this sample, this clonotype turned up many times. The gene calls are TRBV18 and TRBJ1-3, with D possibly being TRBD1 (5 bases). Germline values: CDR1 KGHSH, CDR2 LQKENI. The ends were cut back, 8 bases at V and 0 bases at J, with 8 bases in the middle. This CDR3 region has 13 residues. For the CDR3, the DNA is TGTGCCAGCGCGGGGGACTCTGGAAACACCATATATTTT. Its translation is CASAGDSGNTIYF.

This clonotype was observed many times. The chain links TRBV3-1 to TRBJ1-6; 8 bases are shared with TRBD1. Looked up from germline, CDR1 is LGHDT and CDR2 is YNNKEL (reference sequence). This CDR3 has 15 amino acids. V lost 1 base and J lost 9; bases outside the gene matches: 5. The CDR3: CASSQVTGGSSPLHF. The DNA for the CDR3 is TGTGCCAGCAGCCAAGTTACAGGGGGTAGTTCACCCCTCCACTTT.

This clonotype occurred many times. CDR3 amino acids: CASSVDIGGNQPQHF. The CDR3 nucleotides read TGTGCCAGCAGTGTAGACATCGGGGGGAATCAGCCCCAGCATTTT. The V gene is TRBV2, the J gene TRBJ1-5, with D possibly TRBD1 on 5 matching bases. The CDR3 consists of 15 residues. V shed 4 bases and J shed 4 bases, with 14 bases lying between them. Germline V gives CDR1 SNHLY, CDR2 FYNNEI.

This clonotype was found many times. The V and J genes are TRBV20-1 and TRBJ2-5, with a weak D call TRBD2 (6 bases). Germline CDR1 is DFQATT and CDR2 is SNEGSKA (reference sequence). V shed 0 bases and J shed 4 bases, with 12 bases lying between them. The CDR3 length is 14 residues. Written as DNA, the CDR3 is TGCAGTGCTAGAGATTACGGGGGAACAGAGACCCAGTACTTC. It encodes CSARDYGGTETQYF.

The chain employs TRBV28 and TRBJ2-7, with 9 bases lining up with TRBD1. CDR1 is MDHEN, CDR2 SYDVKM, per germline. V trimming: 8 bases; J trimming: 1 base; junction bases outside the gene matches: 6. This CDR3 comprises 14 residues. The CDR3 DNA sequence: TGTGCCAGCGAGCCCGGGACAGGGTCCTACGAGCAGTACGTC. Amino acids: CASEPGTGSYEQYV.

This clonotype showed up many times. This rearrangement joins TRBV4-1 to TRBJ1-2; D remains unclear. Deletions cut 4 bases from V and 2 bases from J, with 11 bases between. This CDR3 region has 14 residues. Looked up from germline, CDR1 is MGHRA and CDR2 is YSYEKL. The CDR3 DNA is TGCGCCAGCAGCCTGACGATGGGGAACTATGGCTACACCTTC. Protein product: CASSLTMGNYGYTF.

In its sample, this clonotype was seen a few times. Just one base apart from a much larger clone, this may be a read error. The chain links TRBV9 to TRBJ1-6; 7 bases match TRBD1. From germline, CDR1 is SGDLS and CDR2 YYNGEE. This CDR3 is built from 15 residues. Here the CDR3 reads CASSVGTTGNSPLNF. The CDR3 nucleotides read TGTGCCAGCAGCGTAGGGACGACAGGGAATTCACCCCTCAACTTT.

This clonotype was seen many times. The CDR3 protein is CASSLYSGKETQYF. CDR3 in DNA: TGCGCCAGCAGCTTGTACAGCGGGAAAGAGACCCAGTACTTC. The V and J genes are TRBV5-1 and TRBJ2-5, with 7 bases lining up with TRBD2. The CDR3 covers 14 residues. Germline CDR1 is SGHRS and CDR2 is YFSETQ. V was pared by 1 base and J by 3 bases, with 3 bases of the junction left unmatched.

V and J are TRBV20-1 and TRBJ1-5; no definite D call. V lost 6 bases to trimming and J lost 2 bases, with 11 bases between them. The CDR3 contains 13 residues. CDR1 is DFQATT, CDR2 SNEGSKA, per germline (reference sequence). The DNA of the CDR3 is TGCAGTGCGTACACGGGAGGCAATCAGCCCCAGCATTTT. Amino acid sequence: CSAYTGGNQPQHF.

Within the sample, this clonotype is medium-sized. The rearrangement links TRBV20-1 to TRBJ2-7, with 8 bases identical to TRBD2. From germline, CDR1 is DFQATT and CDR2 SNEGSKA (reference sequence). V trimming: 3 bases; J trimming: 6 bases; junction bases outside the gene matches: 16. CDR3 size: 16 residues. The DNA of the CDR3 is TGCAGTGCTAGGAATCCGTTAGCGGGAACCGGAACCGAGCAGTACTTC. It specifies CSARNPLAGTGTEQYF.

The chain links TRBV7-8 to TRBJ2-1; D uncertain. Trimming removed 7 bases at V and 10 bases at J, with 23 bases between. This CDR3 is built from 15 residues. CDR1 and CDR2 (germline): SGHVS, FQNEAQ. The CDR3 DNA follows: TGTGCCAGCACCTTGCCCCATGGAAGGGATGGGGAGCAGTTCTTC. This translates into CASTLPHGRDGEQFF.

This clonotype was seen repeatedly, ten times or more. The gene calls are TRBV5-5 and TRBJ1-4, with D uncertain. With 5 bases removed from V and 11 bases from J, the gap between germline ends came to 19 bases. This CDR3 region has 14 residues. The germline V gene has CDR1 SGHKS and CDR2 YYEKEE (reference sequence). The CDR3 loop reads CASRYDTGNGKLFF. The CDR3 DNA reads as TGTGCCAGCAGATATGACACGGGCAATGGGAAACTGTTTTTT.

In this sample, this clonotype turned up many times. This chain joins TRBV19 and TRBJ2-3, with 9 bases identical to TRBD1. The CDR3 is made up of 16 amino acids. Losses at the gene ends were 8 bases for V and 0 bases for J; bases not matched to a gene: 9. Germline CDR1 is LNHDA and CDR2 is SQIVND (reference sequence). For the CDR3, the DNA is TGTGCCAGTTCACTCCGGGACAGGGTTAGCACAGATACGCAGTATTTT. Amino acid sequence: CASSLRDRVSTDTQYF.

There are many counts of this clonotype. The chain recombines TRBV18 with TRBJ1-3; D ambiguous. V gave up 2 bases and J gave up 0 bases, with 11 bases separating them. Germline assignment: CDR1 KGHSH and CDR2 LQKENI. The CDR3 is 16 residues long. The CDR3 sequence: CASSPRQTNSGNTIYF. The CDR3 DNA follows: TGTGCCAGCTCACCAAGGCAGACAAACTCTGGAAACACCATATATTTT.

This clonotype appeared many times. V is TRBV10-3 and J is TRBJ1-5; weak D call: TRBD1 (6 bases). The CDR3 has 14 residues. Germline V CDR1 and CDR2: ENHRY, SYGVKD. Deletions cut 10 bases from V and 2 bases from J, with 15 bases between. The CDR3 DNA sequence: TGTGCCACCTCCCGGGACAATGGCAATCAGCCCCAGCATTTT. Protein sequence: CATSRDNGNQPQHF.